A single sample gave rise to the 14 T cell receptor beta chains below, sequenced in a study of cytomegalovirus exposure and HLA in healthy donors. The data were produced by immunoSEQ multiplex PCR, yet TCRdb's version contains in-frame clones alone and is incomplete. The data contain about 140,000 clones, about 90% of them singletons. The sample comprised PBMCs. The receptors were sampled from a woman younger than 35 in good health and CMV-seropositive.

The gene calls are TRBV25-1 and TRBJ1-6; D is undetermined. The length of the CDR3 is 14 residues. The germline gives CDR1 MGHDK, CDR2 SYGVNS. The ends were cut back, 1 base at V and 10 bases at J, with 11 bases in the middle. The CDR3 DNA reads TGTGCCAGCAGTGAATTGGTACAGACCTCACCCCTCCACTTT. It codes for CASSELVQTSPLHF.

The chain combines TRBV10-3 with TRBJ2-3; TRBD2 matches 8 bases. J gave up 0 bases and V 5 bases, and 1 base lay outside the gene matches. Per the germline V gene, CDR1 is ENHRY and CDR2 is SYGVKD. The CDR3 is 14 residues long. In DNA form, the CDR3 reads TGTGCCATCAGTCGGGGGGGCAGCACAGATACGCAGTATTTT. It translates to CAISRGGSTDTQYF.

In this sample, this clone turned up a few times. V usage is TRBV7-6 and J usage is TRBJ2-3; 9 bases are a match to TRBD1. Trimming removed 4 bases from V and 0 bases from J; junction bases left unmatched: 17. Germline-derived CDR1 and CDR2 are SGHVS and FNYEAQ. The CDR3 totals 20 residues. CDR3 residues: CASSSMRDRVSPTSTDTQYF. The CDR3, as DNA: TGTGCCAGCAGCTCGATGCGGGACAGGGTTTCTCCCACCAGCACAGATACGCAGTATTTT. Looking up the rest from reference TRBV7-6 and TRBJ2-3 gives the full variable domain: GAGVSQSPRYKVTKRGQDVALRCDPISGHVSLYWYRQALGQGPEFLTYFNYEAQQDKSGLPNDRFSAERPEGSISTLTIQRTEQRDSAMYRCASSSMRDRVSPTSTDTQYFGPGTRLTVL.

The chain employs TRBV6-1 and TRBJ1-2; unclear D gene. The CDR3 extends over 13 amino acids. Trimming pared 7 bases from V and 5 bases from J, leaving 14 bases between. Germline lookup yields CDR1 MNHNS and CDR2 SASEGT. The CDR3 sequence is CASMLGSGYGYTF. The CDR3 nucleotides are TGTGCCAGCATGCTAGGGTCGGGGTATGGCTACACCTTC.

In its sample, this clone was seen once. This chain links TRBV5-4 with TRBJ2-7; the match to TRBD1 covers 7 bases. J lost 4 bases, V lost 3 bases, and 4 bases had no gene match. CDR3 length: 13 residues. Germline values: CDR1 SGHNT, CDR2 YYREEE (reference sequence). The CDR3 reads CASSSWTGYEQYF. In DNA form, the CDR3 reads TGTGCCAGCAGCTCCTGGACAGGATACGAGCAGTACTTC.

For the CDR3, the DNA is TGCGCCAGCAGCTACGGGACACCCAATTCACCCCTCCACTTT. It specifies CASSYGTPNSPLHF. The rearrangement links TRBV5-1 to TRBJ1-6; TRBD1 might be the D (6 bases). Germline V gene lookup returns CDR1 SGHRS and CDR2 YFSETQ. V was cut by 3 bases and J by 7 bases, with 11 bases left in between. This CDR3 has 14 residues.

V is TRBV4-2 and J is TRBJ1-2; the match to TRBD1 covers 8 bases. The V segment lost 3 bases and the J segment 4 bases; nucleotides outside the gene matches: 4. The CDR3 totals 14 residues. Per germline, CDR1 LGHNA and CDR2 YNFKEQ. The CDR3 DNA reads as TGTGCCAGCAGCCAGACTACAGGGGGCTATGGCTACACCTTC. This codes for CASSQTTGGYGYTF.

The chain carries TRBV28 and TRBJ1-1, with TRBD1 matching 8 bases. Unmatched junction bases numbered 12, after V lost 6 bases and J lost 3 bases. CDR1 is MDHEN, CDR2 SYDVKM, per germline. The CDR3 length is 16 residues. The CDR3 DNA sequence: TGTGCCAGCAGGCAACCAGGGGGCGCTGGTGACACTGAAGCTTTCTTT. It yields the protein CASRQPGGAGDTEAFF.

The rearrangement links TRBV5-1 to TRBJ1-5; 7 bases fit TRBD1. The ends lost 5 bases at V and 3 bases at J; junction bases unmatched: 8. This CDR3 region has 15 residues. CDR1 SGHRS and CDR2 YFSETQ come from the germline V gene. The CDR3 nucleotides are TGCGCCAGCAGTTTACAGGGGAGAAACAATCAGCCCCAGCATTTT. It encodes CASSLQGRNNQPQHF.

This chain links TRBV6-4 with TRBJ2-3; TRBD2 agrees at 10 bases. The length of the CDR3 is 15 residues. Germline-derived CDR1 and CDR2 are MRHNA and SNTAGT. V dropped 5 bases and J dropped 1; count of bases not matched to a gene: 3. CDR3 protein: CASSPLAGRTDTQYF. In DNA, the CDR3 is TGTGCCAGCAGTCCACTAGCGGGGCGCACAGATACGCAGTATTTT.

This clone was found once. The chain joins TRBV5-1 to TRBJ2-1, with D possibly being TRBD2 (5 bases). Germline V lookup: CDR1 SGHRS, CDR2 YFSETQ. V was pared by 5 bases and J by 4 bases, with 13 bases between. The CDR3 is made up of 14 amino acids. CDR3 sequence (DNA): TGCGCCAGCAGTGAGTCTACTAGTTACAATGAGCAGTTCTTC. This codes for CASSESTSYNEQFF.

The CDR3 region has the DNA TGTGCCAGCAGTCCACATGGACAGGAAAAGTATGGCTACACCTTC. Translated: CASSPHGQEKYGYTF. The chain links TRBV6-5 to TRBJ1-2; 7 bases line up with TRBD1. V was pared by 5 bases and J by 5 bases, with 11 bases of the junction left unmatched. From germline, CDR1 is MNHEY and CDR2 SVGAGI. The CDR3 consists of 15 residues.

The V and J genes are TRBV6-5 and TRBJ2-7, with 8 nucleotides matching TRBD1. With V trimmed by 1 base and J by 4 bases, 3 bases remained unmatched. CDR1 and CDR2 from the germline V gene are MNHEY and SVGAGI. The CDR3 has 14 residues. CDR3 sequence reads: CASSYWDRPYEQYF. The DNA for the CDR3 is TGTGCCAGCAGTTACTGGGACAGGCCTTACGAGCAGTACTTC.

The rearrangement joins TRBV27 to TRBJ2-7; 8 nucleotides match TRBD2. The trim removed 6 bases at V and 5 bases at J, leaving 18 bases unmatched. There are 17 residues in the CDR3. In germline, CDR1 is MNHEY, CDR2 SMNVEV (reference sequence). The DNA for the CDR3 is TGTGCCAGCAGCCGTTTCTCCTCCGGGGGGGATGCCGACGAGCAGTACTTC. Translation gives CASSRFSSGGDADEQYF.